A selection of T cell receptor beta chains follows, all from one sample in a study of T cell changes during pregnancy in multiple sclerosis. Using immunoSEQ multiplex PCR, the repertoire was profiled, and TCRdb retains in-frame clones only, with some absent. The sample shows some 50,000 clones, approximately 90% of them seen only once. The source was CD8+ T cells from peripheral blood mononuclear cells, collected in the second trimester of pregnancy. The receptors here all came from a female donor with multiple sclerosis, enrolled in a pregnancy study. Both conserved end residues are part of each CDR3. The D gene is left open where the match is weak. Clone size is not always given. Where it is, it says once, few, many or a class for expanded clones.

j_call cdr3_length v_call clone_size d_call cdr3_nt cdr3_aa
TRBJ1-1 19 TRBV11-2 NA TRBD1 TGTGCCAGCAGCTTCTGGCAGGGGGCCAAACACGTTATGAACACTGAAGCTTTCTTT CASSFWQGAKHVMNTEAFF
TRBJ2-7 14 TRBV6-1 NA TRBD2 TGTGCCAGCCCGCCTAGCGGGGCTACCTACGAGCAGTACTTC CASPPSGATYEQYF
TRBJ1-2 13 TRBV4-3 NA TRBD1 TGCGCCAGCAGCCAAGACAGGGGGACTGGCTACACCTTC CASSQDRGTGYTF
TRBJ2-1 15 TRBV4-3 NA TRBD2 TGCGCCAGCGGCCCTACTAGCGGGGGGGCTGTTGAGCAGTTCTTC CASGPTSGGAVEQFF
TRBJ2-2 14 TRBV30 NA TRBD2 TGTGCCTGGGCTAGCGGGGGGGCCCACGGGGAGCTGTTTTTT CAWASGGAHGELFF
TRBJ2-1 14 TRBV4-2 NA NA TGTGCCAGCAGCTGGTGGAGGGGCGCCAATGAGCAGTTCTTC CASSWWRGANEQFF
TRBJ2-3 18 TRBV7-8 once TRBD2 TGTGCCAGCAGCTTAGCGGGTTGGGAGGGATCCCTCACAGATACGCAGTATTTT CASSLAGWEGSLTDTQYF
TRBJ1-6 15 TRBV27 NA NA TGTGCCACCCAGATCACCGGGACATATAATTCACCCCTCCACTTT CATQITGTYNSPLHF
TRBJ1-1 15 TRBV4-1 NA NA TGCGCCAGCAGCCAAGATGGCGGCCCTAGGACTGAAGCTTTCTTT CASSQDGGPRTEAFF
TRBJ2-2 14 TRBV27 NA NA TGTGCCAGCAGTTTATCAGCCCTCACCGGGGAGCTGTTTTTT CASSLSALTGELFF
TRBJ2-7 14 TRBV6-6 once NA TGTGCCAGCACCCACGGCTATCAGGGCTACGAGCAGTACTTC CASTHGYQGYEQYF
TRBJ1-1 13 TRBV6-5 few TRBD1 TGTGCCAGCAGTCGACAGGGCGACACTGAAGCTTTCTTT CASSRQGDTEAFF
TRBJ2-1 12 TRBV11-3 NA NA TGTGCCAGCAGCTCCCGAGACAATGAGCAGTTCTTC CASSSRDNEQFF
TRBJ1-1 17 TRBV6-4 few TRBD1 TGTGCCAGCAGTGTAGCTATGGGACAGGGAGCGGACACTGAAGCTTTCTTT CASSVAMGQGADTEAFF
TRBJ1-3 13 TRBV27 NA NA TGTGCCAGCAGTCCACTGCCTGGAAACACCATATATTTT CASSPLPGNTIYF
TRBJ2-2 17 TRBV9 NA NA TGTGCCAGCAGCCACTCTCCCGGGACAACAAACACCGGGGAGCTGTTTTTT CASSHSPGTTNTGELFF
TRBJ1-2 12 TRBV10-3 NA NA TGTGCCATCAAATCGGACAGCCCTCACTACACCTTC CAIKSDSPHYTF
TRBJ1-1 16 TRBV7-2 NA NA TGTGCCAGCAGCTTAGCAATGACAGGCGAGGACACTGAAGCTTTCTTT CASSLAMTGEDTEAFF
TRBJ2-1 12 TRBV29-1 once NA TGCAGCGTTGACAGGGGATACAATGAGCAGTTCTTC CSVDRGYNEQFF
TRBJ1-2 14 TRBV19 NA NA TGTGCCAGTAGTATCTTTCCACAGGACTATGGCTACACCTTC CASSIFPQDYGYTF
TRBJ2-1 15 TRBV4-2 NA TRBD2 TGTGCCAGCAGCCAAGAGAGGACTAGCTTGTACGAGCAGTTCTTC CASSQERTSLYEQFF
TRBJ2-7 16 TRBV7-8 NA NA TGTGCCAGCAGCTTAGCGGGAGGACGACGAGACTACGAGCAGTACTTC CASSLAGGRRDYEQYF
TRBJ2-5 15 TRBV6-5 NA TRBD2 TGTGCCAGCAGCGAACGGCCCGGGGGGGTGGAGACCCAGTACTTC CASSERPGGVETQYF
TRBJ2-1 17 TRBV4-3 NA NA TGCGCCAGCAGCCAAGGGATTACAGGGATCACCTACAATGAGCAGTTCTTC CASSQGITGITYNEQFF
TRBJ1-1 14 TRBV30 few NA TGTGCCTGGAGTGTATCTGCTACGGACACTGAAGCTTTCTTT CAWSVSATDTEAFF
TRBJ2-1 14 TRBV11-3 NA NA TGTGCCAGCAGCCCCTCTCCAGGGGTCAATGAGCAGTTCTTC CASSPSPGVNEQFF
TRBJ2-3 14 TRBV7-3 NA TRBD2 TGTGCCAGCAGCTCTAGCGGGGGGGGAGATACGCAGTATTTT CASSSSGGGDTQYF
TRBJ2-2 16 TRBV7-2 NA NA TGTGCCAGCAGCTCCGGGGCAGGGGTAGGAACCGGGGAGCTGTTTTTT CASSSGAGVGTGELFF
TRBJ2-1 16 TRBV27 NA TRBD2 TGTGCCAGCAGTCCGGGAGCGGGGGGGCCTCGCAATGAGCAGTTCTTC CASSPGAGGPRNEQFF
TRBJ1-1 14 TRBV6-5 NA NA TGTGCCAGCAGTTTCAGAGGCCCGAACACTGAAGCTTTCTTT CASSFRGPNTEAFF
TRBJ1-1 13 TRBV6-6 once NA TGTGCCAGCAGTTACTCCAGCAGGGAGGGGTCTTTCTTT CASSYSSREGSFF
TRBJ2-1 13 TRBV7-9 few NA TGTGCCAGCAGCCTCTCGGTGAACTTTGAGCAGTTCTTC CASSLSVNFEQFF
TRBJ2-7 16 TRBV27 NA TRBD1 TGTGCCAGCAGTTTAGCCGGGACAGGGGCTTCCTACGAGCAGTACTTC CASSLAGTGASYEQYF
TRBJ1-4 12 TRBV6-5 NA NA TGTGCCAGCAGTTATCAGGGAAGTATCCTGTTTTTT CASSYQGSILFF
TRBJ1-6 16 TRBV9 NA TRBD1 TGTGCCAGCAGCGGGGGGACAGGTGGTATAGGTTCACCCCTCCACTTT CASSGGTGGIGSPLHF
TRBJ1-2 13 TRBV6-5 NA TRBD1 TGTGCCAGCACAAGAAGGGGGCTGGGTGGCTACACCTTC CASTRRGLGGYTF
TRBJ1-1 14 TRBV5-8 NA NA TGTGCCAGCAGCTTCAGGGTCGAGAACACTGAAGCTTTCTTT CASSFRVENTEAFF
TRBJ1-3 14 TRBV27 NA TRBD1 TGTGCCAGCAGTCCAGGGGGCGAGGGAAACACCATATATTTT CASSPGGEGNTIYF
TRBJ2-1 13 TRBV27 NA TRBD1 TGTGCCAGCAGTGCCGACAGGGGGGCTGAGCAGTTCTTC CASSADRGAEQFF
TRBJ2-1 15 TRBV7-3 NA TRBD1 TGTGCCAGCAGCTTATCAGGGGGCTCCTACAATGAGCAGTTCTTC CASSLSGGSYNEQFF
TRBJ2-1 18 TRBV13 NA TRBD2 TGTGCCAGCAGCTTAGGGGGACTAGCGGGGGGGAGCCCCAATGAGCAGTTCTTC CASSLGGLAGGSPNEQFF
TRBJ2-7 15 TRBV9 NA TRBD2 TGTGCCAGCGCCCGTGGAGCGGGGAACTCCTACGAGCAGTACTTC CASARGAGNSYEQYF
TRBJ2-5 17 TRBV4-1 NA TRBD2 TGCGCCAGCAGCCAAGATGGGGCTAGCGGGGACCAAGAGACCCAGTACTTC CASSQDGASGDQETQYF
TRBJ2-7 15 TRBV19 NA TRBD1 TGTGCCAGTAGTCGGGACAGGGGATCCTCCTACGAGCAGTACTTC CASSRDRGSSYEQYF
TRBJ1-5 15 TRBV7-9 NA TRBD1 TGTGCCAGCAGCATAACCGGGACAGGGAATCAGCCCCAGCATTTT CASSITGTGNQPQHF
TRBJ2-7 14 TRBV19 NA NA TGTGCCAGTAGTTACGGACAAAGTCGCTACGAGCAGTACTTC CASSYGQSRYEQYF
TRBJ1-5 14 TRBV27 NA TRBD1 TGTGCCAGCAGTCCGACAGGGATCAATCAGCCCCAGCATTTT CASSPTGINQPQHF
TRBJ1-4 15 TRBV7-7 NA TRBD1 TGTGCCAGCAGCTGCCCCGGGACAGGGGGAGAAAAACTGTTTTTT CASSCPGTGGEKLFF
TRBJ2-3 16 TRBV4-1 NA TRBD2 TGCGCCAGCAGACCTATAGCGGGGGCGAGCACAGATACGCAGTATTTT CASRPIAGASTDTQYF
TRBJ2-2 17 TRBV7-6 NA NA TGTGCCAGCAGAATAGACGGGGACTCGCGGGCCACCGGGGAGCTGTTTTTT CASRIDGDSRATGELFF
TRBJ1-1 14 TRBV5-1 NA NA TGCGCCAGCAGCTTGGGGGCATCGAACACTGAAGCTTTCTTT CASSLGASNTEAFF